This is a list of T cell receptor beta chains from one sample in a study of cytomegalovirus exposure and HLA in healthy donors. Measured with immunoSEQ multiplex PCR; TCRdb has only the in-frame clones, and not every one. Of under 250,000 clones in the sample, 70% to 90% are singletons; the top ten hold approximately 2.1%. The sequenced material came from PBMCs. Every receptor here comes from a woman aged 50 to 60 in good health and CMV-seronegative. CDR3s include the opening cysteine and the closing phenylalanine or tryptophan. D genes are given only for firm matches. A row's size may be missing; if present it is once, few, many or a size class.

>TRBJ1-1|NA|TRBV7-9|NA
CASREGTEAFF
TGTGCCAGCCGGGAGGGGACCGAAGCTTTCTTT
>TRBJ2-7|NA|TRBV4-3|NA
CASSQGAPRSYEQYF
TGCGCCAGCAGCCAAGGGGCGCCAAGATCCTACGAGCAGTACTTC
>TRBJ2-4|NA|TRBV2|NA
CASSPHRENIQYF
TGTGCCAGCAGTCCTCACAGGGAAAACATTCAGTACTTC
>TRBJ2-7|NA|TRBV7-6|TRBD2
CASSLVAGGFNEQYF
TGTGCCAGCAGCTTAGTGGCGGGAGGCTTCAACGAGCAGTACTTC
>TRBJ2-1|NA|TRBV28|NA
CASSPWSASSYNEQFF
TGTGCCAGCAGTCCGTGGTCAGCGAGCTCCTACAATGAGCAGTTCTTC
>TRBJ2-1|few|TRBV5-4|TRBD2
CASSQIIFSGTSGRGNEQFF
TGTGCCAGCAGCCAGATTATATTCTCCGGGACTAGCGGGAGGGGGAATGAGCAGTTCTTC
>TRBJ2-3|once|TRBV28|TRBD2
CASSPGLAGGPDTQYF
TGTGCCAGCAGTCCTGGACTAGCGGGAGGCCCGGATACGCAGTATTTT
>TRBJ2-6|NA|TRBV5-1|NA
CASSTGQNSGANVLTF
TGCGCCAGCAGCACCGGACAGAACTCTGGGGCCAACGTCCTGACTTTC
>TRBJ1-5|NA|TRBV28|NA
CASSLSILHQPQHF
TGTGCCAGCAGTTTAAGCATTCTTCATCAGCCCCAGCATTTT
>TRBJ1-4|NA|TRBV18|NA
CASSPSAGRTNEKLFF
TGTGCCAGCTCACCATCGGCAGGGCGTACTAATGAAAAACTGTTTTTT
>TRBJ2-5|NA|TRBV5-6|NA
CASSFRTSQETQYF
TGTGCCAGCAGCTTCCGGACTTCGCAAGAGACCCAGTACTTC
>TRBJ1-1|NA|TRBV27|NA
CASSFPGNTEAFF
TGTGCCAGCAGCTTTCCGGGGAACACTGAAGCTTTCTTT
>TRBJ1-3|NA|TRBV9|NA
CAIHPLGGRGGNTIYF
TGTGCCATCCACCCGTTGGGGGGGAGAGGTGGAAACACCATATATTTT
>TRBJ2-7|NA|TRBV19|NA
CASSNGLDSYEQYF
TGTGCCAGTAGTAACGGACTCGACTCCTACGAGCAGTACTTC
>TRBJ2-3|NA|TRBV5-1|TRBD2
CASTSTSGTADTQYF
TGCGCCAGCACATCGACTAGCGGGACGGCAGATACGCAGTATTTT
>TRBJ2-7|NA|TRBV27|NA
CASSPSWLATYEQYF
TGTGCCAGCAGTCCCAGCTGGCTAGCTACCTACGAGCAGTACTTC
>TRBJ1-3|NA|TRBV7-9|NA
CASSYRTTSSGNTIYF
TGTGCCAGCAGCTATCGAACGACAAGCTCTGGAAACACCATATATTTT
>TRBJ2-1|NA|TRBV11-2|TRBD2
CASSFGGGTTYNEQFF
TGTGCCAGCAGCTTCGGCGGGGGTACAACCTACAATGAGCAGTTCTTC
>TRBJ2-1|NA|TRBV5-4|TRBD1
CASSLMTGLNSYNEQFF
TGTGCCAGCAGCTTAATGACAGGGCTTAACTCCTACAATGAGCAGTTCTTC
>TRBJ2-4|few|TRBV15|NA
CATSRGDSSIQYF
TGTGCCACCAGCAGAGGGGACTCGAGCATTCAGTACTTC
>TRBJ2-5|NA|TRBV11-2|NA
CAGSEAVGGETQYF
TGTGCCGGCAGCGAGGCAGTTGGGGGGGAGACCCAGTACTTC
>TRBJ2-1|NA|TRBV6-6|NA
CATVAVSYNEQFF
TGTGCCACCGTAGCGGTATCATACAATGAGCAGTTCTTC
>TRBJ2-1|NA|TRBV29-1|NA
CSVDGSSERRYNEQFF
TGCAGCGTTGATGGGTCTAGCGAGCGAAGATACAATGAGCAGTTCTTC
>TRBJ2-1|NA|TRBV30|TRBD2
CAWTFGGTSHTGEQFF
TGTGCCTGGACCTTCGGAGGGACTAGCCATACGGGTGAGCAGTTCTTC
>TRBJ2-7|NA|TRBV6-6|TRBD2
CASRQAGGNSYEQYF
TGTGCCAGCAGACAAGCGGGAGGGAACTCCTACGAGCAGTACTTC
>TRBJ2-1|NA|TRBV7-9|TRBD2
CASSKGLAAAYNEQFF
TGTGCCAGCAGCAAAGGACTAGCGGCCGCTTACAATGAGCAGTTCTTC
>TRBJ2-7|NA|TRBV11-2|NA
CASSLYIAQGHEQYF
TGTGCCAGCAGCTTATACATTGCACAGGGTCACGAGCAGTACTTC
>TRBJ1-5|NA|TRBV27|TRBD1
CASSPWTGEGNQPQHF
TGTGCCAGCAGTCCGTGGACAGGGGAAGGCAATCAGCCCCAGCATTTT
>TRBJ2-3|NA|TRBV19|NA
CASSIQGADTQYF
TGTGCCAGTAGTATTCAGGGCGCAGATACGCAGTATTTT
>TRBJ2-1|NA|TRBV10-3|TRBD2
CAIKRTSGRVSYNEQFF
TGTGCCATCAAACGGACTAGCGGGAGGGTCTCCTACAATGAGCAGTTCTTC
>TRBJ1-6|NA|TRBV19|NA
CASSWGGQINSPLHF
TGTGCCAGTAGCTGGGGCGGACAGATTAATTCACCCCTCCACTTT
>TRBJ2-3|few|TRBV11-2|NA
CASSSNGNTDTQYF
TGTGCCAGCAGCTCGAACGGGAACACAGATACGCAGTATTTT
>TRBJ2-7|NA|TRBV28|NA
CASSLNRTPLSYEQYF
TGTGCCAGCAGTTTAAACCGGACTCCTCTCTCCTACGAGCAGTACTTC
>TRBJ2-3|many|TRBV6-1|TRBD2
CASSEGAGGTDTQYF
TGTGCCAGCAGTGAAGGAGCGGGAGGGACAGATACGCAGTATTTT
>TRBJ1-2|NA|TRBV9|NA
CASTVAGLNYGYTF
TGTGCCAGCACGGTGGCGGGGCTGAACTATGGCTACACCTTC
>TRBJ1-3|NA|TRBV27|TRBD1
CASSPWTGGRNTIYF
TGTGCCAGCAGTCCCTGGACAGGCGGAAGAAACACCATATATTTT
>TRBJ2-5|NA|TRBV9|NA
CASSVVPNPGETQYF
TGTGCCAGCAGCGTGGTCCCTAATCCGGGGGAGACCCAGTACTTC
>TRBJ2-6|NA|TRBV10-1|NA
CASSEEGSGANVLTF
TGCGCCAGCAGTGAGGAGGGCTCTGGGGCCAACGTCCTGACTTTC
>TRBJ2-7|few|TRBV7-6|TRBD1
CASSARQGSFYEQYF
TGTGCCAGCAGCGCCCGACAGGGGAGTTTCTACGAGCAGTACTTC
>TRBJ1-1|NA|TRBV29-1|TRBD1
CSVDDRAGDGAFF
TGCAGCGTTGATGACAGGGCCGGGGATGGAGCTTTCTTT